This paragraph covers one T cell receptor beta chain sequence. Its specificity is unknown. PCR amplification relied on 60 Vbeta primers (plus 13 Jbeta primers). Per the original methods: In a later analysis, of roughly 83 million unique beta chains, roughly 10 million appeared in at least two donors. The assay was immunoSEQ multiplex PCR, and TCRdb's table has in-frame clones only and misses some. V, J and clone size were drawn from that table, and D and trimming were deduced from the DNA. The table has 150,000 to 200,000 clones, approximately 88% seen once. This sample is drawn from a study of cytomegalovirus exposure and HLA in healthy donors. General study findings and limits: A highly shared variant cluster was judged a likely technical artifact. Researchers counted 164 TCR beta chains as cytomegalovirus-associated.

Sequencing was carried out using PBMCs. The source is a boy younger than 10 in good health and CMV-seronegative.

CDR3 sequence (DNA): TGTGCCAGCAGCTTAGTGGGACAGGGATCCAGCGGGGAGCTGTTTTTT. Translating gives CASSLVGQGSSGELFF. The chain recombines TRBV7-3 with TRBJ2-2, with TRBD1 identical over 9 bases. Unmatched junction bases numbered 8, after V lost 2 bases and J lost 7 bases. The germline CDR1 and CDR2 sequences are SGHTA and FQGTGA. The CDR3 contains 16 residues.